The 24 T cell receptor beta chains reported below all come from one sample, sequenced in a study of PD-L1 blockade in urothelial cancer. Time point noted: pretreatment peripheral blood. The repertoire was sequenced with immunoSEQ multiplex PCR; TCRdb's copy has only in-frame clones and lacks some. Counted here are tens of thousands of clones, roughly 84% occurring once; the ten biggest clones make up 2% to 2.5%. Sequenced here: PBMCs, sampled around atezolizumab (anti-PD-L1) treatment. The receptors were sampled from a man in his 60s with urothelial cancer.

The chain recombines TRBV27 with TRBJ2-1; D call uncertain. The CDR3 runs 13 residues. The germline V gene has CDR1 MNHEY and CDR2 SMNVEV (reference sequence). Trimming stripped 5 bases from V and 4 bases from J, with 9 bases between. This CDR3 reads CASSAWLYNEQFF. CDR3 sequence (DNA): TGTGCCAGCAGTGCCTGGCTGTACAATGAGCAGTTCTTC.

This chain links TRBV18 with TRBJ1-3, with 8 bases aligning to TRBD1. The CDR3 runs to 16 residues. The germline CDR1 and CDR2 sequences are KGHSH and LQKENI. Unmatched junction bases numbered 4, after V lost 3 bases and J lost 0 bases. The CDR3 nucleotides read TGTGCCAGCTCACCCGGACAGGGATACTCTGGAAACACCATATATTTT. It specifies CASSPGQGYSGNTIYF.

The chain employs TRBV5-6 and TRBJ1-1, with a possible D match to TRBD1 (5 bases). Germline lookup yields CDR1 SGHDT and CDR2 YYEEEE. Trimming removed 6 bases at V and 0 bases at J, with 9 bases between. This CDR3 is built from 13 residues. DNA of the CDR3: TGTGCCAGCAACTTAGGGGTGAACACTGAAGCTTTCTTT. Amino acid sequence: CASNLGVNTEAFF.

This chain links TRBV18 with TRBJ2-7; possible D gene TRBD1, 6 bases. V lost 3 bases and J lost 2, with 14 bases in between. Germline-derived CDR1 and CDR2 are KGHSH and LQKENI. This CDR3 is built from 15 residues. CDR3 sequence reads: CASSPVRGIAYEQYF. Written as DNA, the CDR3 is TGTGCCAGCTCACCGGTTAGGGGGATTGCCTACGAGCAGTACTTC.

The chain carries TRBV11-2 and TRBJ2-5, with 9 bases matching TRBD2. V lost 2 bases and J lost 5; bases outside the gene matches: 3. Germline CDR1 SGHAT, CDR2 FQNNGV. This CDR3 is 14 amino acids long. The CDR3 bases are TGTGCCAGCAGCTTACGGCTAGCGGGGGAGACCCAGTACTTC. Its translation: CASSLRLAGETQYF.

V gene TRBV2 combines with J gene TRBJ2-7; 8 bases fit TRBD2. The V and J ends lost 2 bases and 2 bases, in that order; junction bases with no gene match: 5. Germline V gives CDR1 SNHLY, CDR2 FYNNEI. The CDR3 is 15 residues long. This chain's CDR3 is CASSELSGGPYEQYF. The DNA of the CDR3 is TGTGCCAGCAGTGAATTGTCGGGGGGGCCCTACGAGCAGTACTTC.

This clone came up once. CDR3 in DNA: TGTGCCAGCAGCCGACTGGTGGACATTCAGTACTTC. The encoded protein is CASSRLVDIQYF. V is TRBV6-5 and J is TRBJ2-4; D is unclear. Germline V CDR1 and CDR2: MNHEY, SVGAGI. The CDR3 extends over 12 amino acids. V lost 6 bases to trimming and J lost 8 bases, with 11 bases between them.

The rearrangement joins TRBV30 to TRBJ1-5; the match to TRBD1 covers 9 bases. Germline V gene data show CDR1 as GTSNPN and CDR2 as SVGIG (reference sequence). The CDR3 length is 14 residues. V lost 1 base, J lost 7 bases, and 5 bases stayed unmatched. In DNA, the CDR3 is TGTGCCTGGAGTGAGACAGGGGGGGGACAGCCCCAGCATTTT. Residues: CAWSETGGGQPQHF.

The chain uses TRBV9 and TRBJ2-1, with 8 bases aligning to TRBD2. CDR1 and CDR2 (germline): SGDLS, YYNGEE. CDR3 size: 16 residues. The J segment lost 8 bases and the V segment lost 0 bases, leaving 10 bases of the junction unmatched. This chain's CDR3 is CASSVAVTGGTDEQFF. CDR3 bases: TGTGCCAGCAGCGTAGCTGTAACGGGAGGGACCGATGAGCAGTTCTTC.

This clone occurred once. CDR3 in DNA: TGTGCCAGCAGCCAAGAAAAGACTAGGACTAACACAGATACGCAGTATTTT. Translated: CASSQEKTRTNTDTQYF. V gene TRBV7-9 combines with J gene TRBJ2-3, with D possibly matching TRBD2 (6 bases). Trimming stripped 5 bases from V and 2 bases from J, with 20 bases between. CDR3 size: 17 residues. Germline V gene lookup returns CDR1 SEHNR and CDR2 FQNEAQ (reference sequence).

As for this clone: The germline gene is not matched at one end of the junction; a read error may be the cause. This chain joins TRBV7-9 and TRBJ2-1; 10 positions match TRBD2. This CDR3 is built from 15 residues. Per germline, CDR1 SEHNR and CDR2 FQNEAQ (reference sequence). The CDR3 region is CASRLAGGPYNEQFF. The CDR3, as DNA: TGTGCCAGCAGGTTAGCGGGGGGTCCATACAATGAGCAGTTCTTC.

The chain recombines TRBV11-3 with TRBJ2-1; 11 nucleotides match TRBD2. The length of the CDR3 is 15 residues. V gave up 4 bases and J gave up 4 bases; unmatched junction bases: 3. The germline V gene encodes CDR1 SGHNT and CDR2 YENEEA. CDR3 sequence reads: CASSSSGRTYNEQFF. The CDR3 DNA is TGTGCCAGCAGCTCTAGCGGGAGGACATACAATGAGCAGTTCTTC.

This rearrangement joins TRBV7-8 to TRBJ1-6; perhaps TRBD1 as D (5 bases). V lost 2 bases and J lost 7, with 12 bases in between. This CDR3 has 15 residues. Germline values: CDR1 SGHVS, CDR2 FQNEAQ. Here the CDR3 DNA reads TGTGCCAGCAGCTTAAGCCCGACAGCAAATTCACCCCTCCACTTT. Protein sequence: CASSLSPTANSPLHF. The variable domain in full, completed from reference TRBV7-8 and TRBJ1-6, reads GAGVSQSPRYKVAKRGQDVALRCDPISGHVSLFWYQQALGQGPEFLTYFQNEAQLDKSGLPSDRFFAERPEGSVSTLKIQRTQQEDSAVYLCASSLSPTANSPLHFGNGTRLTVT.

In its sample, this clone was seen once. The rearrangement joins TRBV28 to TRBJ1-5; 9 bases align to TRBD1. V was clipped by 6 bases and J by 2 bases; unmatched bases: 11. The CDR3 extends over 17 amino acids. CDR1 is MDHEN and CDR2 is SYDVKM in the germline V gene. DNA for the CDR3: TGTGCCAGCAGGTCGGGACAGGGTGGTCTGGGCAATCAGCCCCAGCATTTT. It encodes CASRSGQGGLGNQPQHF.

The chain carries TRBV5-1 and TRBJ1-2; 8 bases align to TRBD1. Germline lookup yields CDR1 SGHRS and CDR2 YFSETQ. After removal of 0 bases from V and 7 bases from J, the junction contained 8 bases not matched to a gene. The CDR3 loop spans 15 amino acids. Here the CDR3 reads CASSLEAGGFSGYTF. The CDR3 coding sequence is TGCGCCAGCAGCTTGGAGGCAGGGGGCTTCTCTGGCTACACCTTC.

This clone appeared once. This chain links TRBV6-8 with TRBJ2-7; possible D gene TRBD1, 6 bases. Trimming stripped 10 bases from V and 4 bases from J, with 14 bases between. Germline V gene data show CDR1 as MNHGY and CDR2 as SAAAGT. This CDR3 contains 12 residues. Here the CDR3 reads CATPPQGYEQYF. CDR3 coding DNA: TGTGCCACCCCCCCCCAGGGGTACGAGCAGTACTTC.

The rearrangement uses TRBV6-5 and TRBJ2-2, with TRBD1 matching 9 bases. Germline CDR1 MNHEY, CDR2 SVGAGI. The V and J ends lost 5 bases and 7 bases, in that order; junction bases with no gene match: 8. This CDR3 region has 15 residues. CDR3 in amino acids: CASSRNRGRVGELFF. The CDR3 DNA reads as TGTGCCAGCAGTAGAAACAGGGGGCGAGTCGGGGAGCTGTTTTTT.

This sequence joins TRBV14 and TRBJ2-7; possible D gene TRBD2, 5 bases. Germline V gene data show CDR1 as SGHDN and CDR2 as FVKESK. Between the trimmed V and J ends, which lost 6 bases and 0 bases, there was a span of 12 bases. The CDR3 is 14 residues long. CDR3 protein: CASSPSTSSYEQYF. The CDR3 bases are TGTGCCAGCAGTCCGTCAACTAGCTCCTACGAGCAGTACTTC. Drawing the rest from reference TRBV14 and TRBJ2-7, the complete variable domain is EAGVTQFPSHSVIEKGQTVTLRCDPISGHDNLYWYRRVMGKEIKFLLHFVKESKQDESGMPNNRFLAERTGGTYSTLKVQPAELEDSGVYFCASSPSTSSYEQYFGPGTRLTVT.

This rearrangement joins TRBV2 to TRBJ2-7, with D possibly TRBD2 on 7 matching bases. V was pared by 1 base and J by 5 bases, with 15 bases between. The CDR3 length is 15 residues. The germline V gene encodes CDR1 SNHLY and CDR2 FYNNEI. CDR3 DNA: TGTGCCAGCAGTGAAGGGTGGGGGGGCGTCGACGAGCAGTACTTC. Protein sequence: CASSEGWGGVDEQYF.

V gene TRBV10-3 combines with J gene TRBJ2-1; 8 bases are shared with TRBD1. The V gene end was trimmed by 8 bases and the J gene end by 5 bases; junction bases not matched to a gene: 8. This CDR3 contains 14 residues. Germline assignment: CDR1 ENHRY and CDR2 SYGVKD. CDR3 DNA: TGTGCCATCTCGGACAGGGTAAGCAACAATGAGCAGTTCTTC. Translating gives CAISDRVSNNEQFF.

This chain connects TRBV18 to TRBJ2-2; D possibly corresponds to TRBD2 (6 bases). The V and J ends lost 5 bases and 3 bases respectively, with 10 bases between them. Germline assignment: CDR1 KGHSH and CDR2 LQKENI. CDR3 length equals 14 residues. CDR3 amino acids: CASSSGLHTGELFF. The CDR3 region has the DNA TGTGCCAGCTCAAGCGGGCTGCACACCGGGGAGCTGTTTTTT.

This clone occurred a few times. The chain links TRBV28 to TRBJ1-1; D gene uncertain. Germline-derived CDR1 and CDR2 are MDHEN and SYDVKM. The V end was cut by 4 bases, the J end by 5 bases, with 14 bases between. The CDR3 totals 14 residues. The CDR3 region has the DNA TGTGCCAGCAGTTACGCCCGTGGGAGGACTGAAGCTTTCTTT. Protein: CASSYARGRTEAFF.

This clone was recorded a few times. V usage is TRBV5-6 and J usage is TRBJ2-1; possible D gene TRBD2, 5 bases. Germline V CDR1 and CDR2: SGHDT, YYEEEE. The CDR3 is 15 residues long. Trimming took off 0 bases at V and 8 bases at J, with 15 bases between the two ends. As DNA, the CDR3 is TGTGCCAGCAGCTTGGACCTGCCGGGATTGCATGAGCAGTTCTTC. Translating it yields CASSLDLPGLHEQFF.

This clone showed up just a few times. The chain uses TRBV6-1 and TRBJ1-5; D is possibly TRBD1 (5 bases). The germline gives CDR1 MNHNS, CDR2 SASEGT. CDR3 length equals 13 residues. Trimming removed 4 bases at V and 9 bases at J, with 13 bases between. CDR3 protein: CASSGTGEWPQHF. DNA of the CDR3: TGTGCCAGCAGTGGGACGGGGGAATGGCCCCAGCATTTT.